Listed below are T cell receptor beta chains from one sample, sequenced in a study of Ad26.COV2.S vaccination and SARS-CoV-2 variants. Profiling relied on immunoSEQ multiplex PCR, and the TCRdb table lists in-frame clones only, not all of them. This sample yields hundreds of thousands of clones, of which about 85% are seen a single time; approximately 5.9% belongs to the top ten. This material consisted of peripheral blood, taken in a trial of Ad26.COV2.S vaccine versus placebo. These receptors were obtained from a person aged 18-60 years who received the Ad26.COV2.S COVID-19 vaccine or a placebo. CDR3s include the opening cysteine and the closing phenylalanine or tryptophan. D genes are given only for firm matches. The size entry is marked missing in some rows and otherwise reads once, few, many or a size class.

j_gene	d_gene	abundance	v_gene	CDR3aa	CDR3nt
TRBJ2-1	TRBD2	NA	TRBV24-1	CATSGGLAQNNEQFF	TGTGCCACCAGTGGGGGACTAGCGCAGAACAATGAGCAGTTCTTC
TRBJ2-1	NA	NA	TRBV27	CASSLAEISGWVETGRFDNEQFF	TGTGCCAGCAGTTTAGCTGAGATCTCTGGGTGGGTGGAGACAGGAAGGTTTGACAATGAGCAGTTCTTC
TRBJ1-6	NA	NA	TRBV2	CASRTVGGSAALHF	TGTGCCAGCAGGACAGTCGGAGGGTCCGCAGCCCTCCACTTT
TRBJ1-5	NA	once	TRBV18	CASSPPGSRGNQPQHF	TGTGCCAGCTCACCACCAGGGAGTAGGGGCAATCAGCCCCAGCATTTT
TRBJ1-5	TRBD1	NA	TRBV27	CASGYRGLDFSNQPQHF	TGTGCCAGCGGATACAGGGGGCTAGACTTTAGCAATCAGCCCCAGCATTTT
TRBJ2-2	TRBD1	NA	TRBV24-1	CATSEDRVPGELFF	TGTGCCACCAGTGAGGACAGGGTGCCCGGGGAGCTGTTTTTT
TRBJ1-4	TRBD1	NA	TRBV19	CASSIASGQGWRQNEKLFF	TGTGCCAGTAGTATTGCCTCGGGACAGGGTTGGAGGCAAAATGAAAAACTGTTTTTT
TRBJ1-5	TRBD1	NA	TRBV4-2	CASSQDGQGGGNQPQHF	TGTGCCAGCAGCCAAGATGGGCAGGGGGGAGGCAATCAGCCCCAGCATTTT
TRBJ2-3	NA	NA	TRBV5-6	CASTISGGSTDTQYF	TGTGCCAGCACCATTTCCGGGGGAAGCACAGATACGCAGTATTTT
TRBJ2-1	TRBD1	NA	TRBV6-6	CASRPGQGSYNEQFF	TGTGCCAGCAGACCGGGACAGGGTTCCTACAATGAGCAGTTCTTC
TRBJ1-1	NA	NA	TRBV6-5	CASSSRALNTEAFF	TGTGCCAGCAGTTCCCGGGCCCTGAACACTGAAGCTTTCTTT
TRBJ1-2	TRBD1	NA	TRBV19	CASSTGQNYGYTF	TGTGCCAGTAGTACGGGACAGAACTATGGCTACACCTTC
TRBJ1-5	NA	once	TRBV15	CATSRDQFNQPQHF	TGTGCCACCAGCAGAGACCAATTCAATCAGCCCCAGCATTTT
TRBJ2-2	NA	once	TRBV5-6	CASRPRTLRGSGELFF	TGTGCCAGCAGACCCCGGACCCTTCGGGGGAGCGGGGAGCTGTTTTTT
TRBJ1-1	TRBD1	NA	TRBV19	CASSIQGTGGTEAFF	TGTGCCAGTAGTATTCAAGGGACAGGGGGAACTGAAGCTTTCTTT
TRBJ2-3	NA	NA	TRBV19	CASSIFTGSADTQYF	TGTGCCAGTAGTATTTTCACCGGGAGTGCAGATACGCAGTATTTT
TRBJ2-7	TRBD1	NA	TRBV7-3	CASSPTSGTGPPMNAYEQYF	TGTGCCAGCAGCCCAACATCCGGGACAGGCCCGCCGATGAACGCCTACGAGCAGTACTTC
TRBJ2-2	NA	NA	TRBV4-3	CASSQDLRVTGELFF	TGCGCCAGCAGCCAAGATTTGAGGGTTACCGGGGAGCTGTTTTTT
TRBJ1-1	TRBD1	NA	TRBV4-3	CASSQGQGVSGKAFF	TGCGCCAGCAGCCAGGGACAGGGTGTAAGTGGGAAAGCTTTCTTT
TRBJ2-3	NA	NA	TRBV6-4	CASSDPCGDRVYTDTQYF	TGTGCCAGCAGTGACCCTTGTGGGGATAGGGTTTACACAGATACGCAGTATTTT
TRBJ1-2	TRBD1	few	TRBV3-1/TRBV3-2	CASSQVRGQGNGYTF	TGTGCCAGCAGCCAAGTTAGGGGACAGGGGAATGGCTACACCTTC
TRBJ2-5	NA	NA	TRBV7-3	CASSPDRGAYQETQYF	TGTGCCAGCAGCCCCGACCGGGGGGCGTACCAAGAGACCCAGTACTTC
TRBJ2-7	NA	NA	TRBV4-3	CASSPLLPQGLSSYEQYF	TGCGCCAGCAGCCCACTCCTCCCACAGGGCTTAAGCTCCTACGAGCAGTACTTC
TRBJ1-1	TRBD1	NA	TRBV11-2	CASSLTGTGRTEAFF	TGTGCCAGCAGCCTCACCGGGACAGGGAGGACTGAAGCTTTCTTT
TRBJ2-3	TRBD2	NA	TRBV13	CASSSGLGLAGATDTQYF	TGTGCCAGCAGCTCCGGATTAGGATTAGCGGGAGCTACAGATACGCAGTATTTT
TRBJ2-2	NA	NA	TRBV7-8	CASSRGYRGGTGELFF	TGTGCCAGCAGCCGGGGTTACAGGGGAGGGACCGGGGAGCTGTTTTTT
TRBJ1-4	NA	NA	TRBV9	CASSVAGNEKLFF	TGTGCCAGCAGCGTAGCAGGGAACGAAAAACTGTTTTTT